This TCR beta chain was documented in a study of blood T cell repertoires in COVID-19. Study background: In each case, the material was cDNA or gDNA derived from T cells, B-cell-depleted T cells, or PBMCs.

CDR1 SGHRS and CDR2 YFSETQ come from the germline V gene. The CDR3 has 13 residues. V was cut by 4 bases and J by 2 bases, with 10 bases left in between. The method was immunoSEQ multiplex PCR; TCRdb's version includes in-frame clones alone and lacks a portion of them. The sample contains about 220,000 clones, more than 85% of which appear only once. Source material: peripheral blood. The V gene is TRBV5-1, the J gene TRBJ2-7; D is perhaps TRBD2 (6 bases). The sequence came from a man in his forties with acute or convalescent COVID-19. Written as DNA, the CDR3 is TGCGCCAGCAGCACCATAGCGGCCTACGAGCAGTACTTC. As protein: CASSTIAAYEQYF.